The sequence of this T cell receptor (beta chain) was determined in a study of T cell responses to AZD1222 COVID-19 vaccine (dated by TCRdb to the early 2020s). A note on the overall study: AZD1222 recipients whose second dose came at about 4 weeks and those whose second dose came at about 12 weeks were combined into one group, since spike-specific TCR depth and breadth did not differ between the two schedules. TCR sequencing was performed for 230 to 250 trial participants, of whom approximately 200 were given two doses of AZD1222 and 26 were given two doses of MenACWY control vaccine. Trial participants were enrolled by age into 18-55, 56-69 and 70-plus year subgroups, with 148, 28 and 57 TCR-sequenced participants respectively. Findings and caveats that apply to the study as a whole: The whole spike protein was spanned by vaccine-associated CD4 TCRs, and dominant responses were seen in regions 160-218 and 743-854. Conclusions about previously exposed vaccinees are limited, since just 5 to 7 AZD1222 recipients were seropositive for SARS-CoV-2 at baseline. No day 14 peak-response samples were available, so repertoires were characterized only after the peak T cell response. After two AZD1222 doses, spike-specific TCR breadth and depth were significantly higher than at day 0 and than in MenACWY recipients. In the small 56-69-year group, the increase in depth fell short of significance, most likely because of low power. Most participants were white British and females outnumbered males, and the authors suggested that clonal diversity may have been underestimated. Reportedly, close to half of the unique spike-specific TCRs recognized epitopes lying outside the regions that are mutated in the B.1.351 and B.1.1.7 variants.

Taken with the paper, the label for time point translates to: baseline before first vaccination. Vaccinee samples came from UK trials COV001 and COV002, including a single-blind randomized controlled phase 2/3 trial of AZD1222 (ChAdOx1 nCoV-19) in healthy adults. For TCRbeta chain sequencing, PBMC samples were collected from trial participants at day 0 and at day 28 after the second dose. The CDR3 regions of human TCRbeta chains were analyzed by immunosequencing. The authors' analysis ran thus. TCRs in the repertoires were matched against a reference library of SARS-CoV-2-specific TCRs that had been generated with the MIRA antigen-specificity platform. Breadth was defined as the fraction of unique TCRs that were SARS-CoV-2-associated. Depth was defined as the fraction of total T cells that were SARS-CoV-2-associated. Using the MIRA data, every spike-specific TCR was mapped to the spike region that the TCR reacted to and assigned to either a CD4 or a CD8 class. Log10-transformed breadth and depth values were compared by one-way ANOVA with Sidak's multiple comparisons tests. This immuneACCESS table, as held by TCRdb, lists in-frame sequences with V and J called but not all clones. Of the missing ones, under half trace to an unresolved V gene in checked studies; the others have no known cause. V and J calls and clone size are copied from that table; D and trimming were computed from the DNA. This sample is represented by fewer than 150,000 clones; 70% to 90% of them were singletons. The ten biggest clones cover approximately 7.5% of the sample.

The germline V gene gives CDR1 as SNHLY and CDR2 as FYNNEI. V and J lose 1 base and 0 bases, and a span of 10 bases separates them. The CDR3 covers 15 residues, taking in both the cysteine and the phenylalanine. Of all the DNA, just the CDR3 is kept, 45 bases in frame from base 1. This clone showed up just a few times. The antigen this receptor binds is unknown. There are no base qualities to consult, and no much larger clone falls within one base. The same CDR3 can be traced to other DNA sequences in this sample. The rearranged segments are TRBV2 and TRBJ2-7; the D gene is perhaps TRBD1, on 5 matching bases. The sequence derives from an adult in good health. The material was peripheral blood, obtained on day 0 of AZD1222 vaccination. Here the CDR3 is given as CASSEDRPSSYEQYF. The sequence in DNA is TGTGCCAGCAGTGAAGACAGGCCAAGCTCCTACGAGCAGTACTTC.